Below, 9 T cell receptor beta chains from the same sample are listed, as sequenced in a study of OX40 agonist ivuxolimab in advanced cancers. TCRdb's copy holds only in-frame clones and misses some; the assay was immunoSEQ multiplex PCR. Altogether tens of thousands of clones are present, roughly nine tenths being singletons, with the ten largest covering 0.6% to 0.7%. Sequencing was performed on CD4+ or CD8+ T cells sorted from blood, taken in a trial of the OX40 agonist ivuxolimab. These receptors were obtained from an adult with an advanced solid tumor such as melanoma, head and neck, liver or kidney cancer.

This sequence joins TRBV19 and TRBJ2-2; no clear D gene. The CDR3 contains 15 residues. Looked up from germline, CDR1 is LNHDA and CDR2 is SQIVND (reference sequence). Deletions cut 5 bases from V and 0 bases from J, with 10 bases between. CDR3 bases: TGTGCCAGTAGTTCCCTACCAGCGAACACCGGGGAGCTGTTTTTT. Translated, it gives CASSSLPANTGELFF. The full variable domain, rest sourced from reference TRBV19 and TRBJ2-2, is DGGITQSPKYLFRKEGQNVTLSCEQNLNHDAMYWYRQDPGQGLRLIYYSQIVNDFQKGDIAEGYSVSREKKESFPLTVTSAQKNPTAFYLCASSSLPANTGELFFGEGSRLTVL.

This chain uses TRBV25-1 with TRBJ1-5; no reliable D call. V lost 1 base, J lost 7 bases, and 8 bases lay in between. The CDR3 runs to 13 residues. Per the germline V gene, CDR1 is MGHDK and CDR2 is SYGVNS. For the CDR3, the DNA is TGTGCCAGCAGTGAATTCGGGGAACAGCCCCAGCATTTT. Protein: CASSEFGEQPQHF.

The chain employs TRBV6-5 and TRBJ1-2, with D hard to call. The CDR3 covers 13 residues. V was cut by 10 bases and J by 5 bases, with 17 bases left in between. The germline V gene encodes CDR1 MNHEY and CDR2 SVGAGI. The CDR3 nucleotides read TGTGCCACGGCTCGGGGTACCGGATATGGCTACACCTTC. It is translated as CATARGTGYGYTF.

The genes are TRBV7-2 and TRBJ1-1; D ambiguous. V was clipped by 5 bases and J by 4 bases, with 17 bases between them. Germline V gene data show CDR1 as SGHTA and CDR2 as FQGNSA. CDR3 length: 15 amino acids. Written as DNA, the CDR3 is TGTGCCAGCAGCCCCCTAAGCCGACGGGGCACTGAAGCTTTCTTT. Encoded protein: CASSPLSRRGTEAFF.

The CDR3 bases are TGTGCCAGCAGTTTATCGGTCGGTGGGACTAGCGGGATTGAGCAGTTCTTC. Amino acid sequence: CASSLSVGGTSGIEQFF. This chain uses TRBV27 with TRBJ2-1, with 13 bases lining up with TRBD2. The CDR3 loop spans 17 amino acids. Germline assignment: CDR1 MNHEY and CDR2 SMNVEV (reference sequence). Trimming cost V 0 bases and J 9 bases; bases outside gene matches: 8.

V is TRBV2 and J is TRBJ1-5, with a tentative D call TRBD1 (6 bases). The CDR3 consists of 13 residues. Germline values: CDR1 SNHLY, CDR2 FYNNEI. With 5 bases removed from V and 6 bases from J, the gap between germline ends came to 11 bases. The CDR3 loop reads CASSTGWGQPQHF. In DNA form, the CDR3 reads TGTGCCAGCAGTACAGGGTGGGGTCAGCCCCAGCATTTT.

V gene TRBV18 combines with J gene TRBJ1-4, with D perhaps matching TRBD1 (5 bases). The V gene lost 3 bases and the J gene lost 10 bases, with 15 bases spanning the gap. The CDR3 has 14 residues. The germline V gene has CDR1 KGHSH and CDR2 LQKENI. CDR3 amino acids: CASSPGGSELKLFF. The CDR3 coding sequence is TGTGCCAGCTCACCGGGGGGGAGCGAATTAAAACTGTTTTTT.

The rearrangement links TRBV7-9 to TRBJ1-1, with D unresolved. The CDR3 has 13 residues. Per the germline V gene, CDR1 is SEHNR and CDR2 is FQNEAQ (reference sequence). The ends were cut back, 5 bases at V and 0 bases at J, with 7 bases in the middle. Written as DNA, the CDR3 is TGTGCCAGCAGCCCTTCACTGAACACTGAAGCTTTCTTT. Protein sequence: CASSPSLNTEAFF.

The J gene is TRBJ2-2, the V gene TRBV19, with D uncertain. CDR3 length: 13 residues. V shed 3 bases and J shed 3 bases, with 5 bases lying between them. Looked up from germline, CDR1 is LNHDA and CDR2 is SQIVND (reference sequence). CDR3 nucleotides: TGTGCCAGTAGTATGGCTTACACCGGGGAGCTGTTTTTT. This encodes CASSMAYTGELFF.